This TCR beta chain was recorded in a study of human T cells and chemical hapten exposure. Looking at the study overall: Variation in per-sample TCR yields came mainly from small pooled library volume differences.

From the RACE reads, TCRdb called clonotypes with MiXCR, one entry per CDR3 protein. The sample yields about 380,000 distinct CDR3 sequences, approximately 5.1% seen once. This clonotype was seen more than once but under ten times. The J segment lost 7 bases and the V segment lost 6 bases, leaving 8 bases of the junction unmatched. The CDR3 runs to 14 residues. Regarding time point: pre-sensitization, week 0. Documented treatment: therapeutic diphenylcyclopropenone sensitization with weekly scalp DPC. Donors were 18 to 70-year-old alopecia patients suitable for DPC. The receptor comes from a woman aged 45-59 years with alopecia areata. Some clones in this sample may be carry-over from other donors' samples. Material: whole blood, obtained in connection with sensitization to the hapten diphenylcyclopropenone (DPC). The J gene is TRBJ2-7, the V gene TRBV12-3 or TRBV12-4; TRBD1 matches 11 bases. The CDR3 loop is CASRGTGGTREQYF. The CDR3 DNA reads TGTGCCAGCAGGGGGACAGGGGGAACTAGGGAGCAGTACTTC.